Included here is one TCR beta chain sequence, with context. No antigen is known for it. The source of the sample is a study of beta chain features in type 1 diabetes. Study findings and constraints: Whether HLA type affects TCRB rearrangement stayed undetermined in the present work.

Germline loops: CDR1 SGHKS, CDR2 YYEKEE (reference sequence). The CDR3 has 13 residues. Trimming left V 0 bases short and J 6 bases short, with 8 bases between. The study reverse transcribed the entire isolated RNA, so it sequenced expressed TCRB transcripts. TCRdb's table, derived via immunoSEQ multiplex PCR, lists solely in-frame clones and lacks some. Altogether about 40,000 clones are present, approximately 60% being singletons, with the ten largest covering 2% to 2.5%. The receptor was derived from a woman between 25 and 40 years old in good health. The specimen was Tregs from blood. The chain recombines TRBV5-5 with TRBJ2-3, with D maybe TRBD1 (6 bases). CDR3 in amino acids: CASSLGGRDTQYF. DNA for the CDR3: TGTGCCAGCAGCTTGGGGGGGCGGGATACGCAGTATTTT.